Listed here are 24 T cell receptor beta chains from one sample, sequenced in a study of T cell responses to AZD1222 COVID-19 vaccine. The protocol was immunoSEQ multiplex PCR, while the TCRdb copy is restricted to in-frame clones and leaves out a portion. The sample carries roughly 120,000 clones, roughly nine tenths recorded once. This sample comprised peripheral blood, obtained 28 days after the second AZD1222 dose. Receptors were obtained from an adult who received the AZD1222 COVID-19 vaccine.

The chain joins TRBV15 to TRBJ2-7, with 10 bases aligning to TRBD2. Germline lookup yields CDR1 LNHNV and CDR2 YYDKDF (reference sequence). CDR3 length equals 16 residues. The V and J ends lost 5 bases and 5 bases, in that order; junction bases with no gene match: 12. CDR3 residues: CATSGGTSAEGNEQYF. The CDR3, as DNA: TGTGCCACCAGCGGGGGGACTAGCGCCGAGGGTAACGAGCAGTACTTC.

The chain joins TRBV27 to TRBJ2-2; TRBD2 agrees at 7 bases. From germline, CDR1 is MNHEY and CDR2 SMNVEV (reference sequence). The CDR3 covers 16 residues. Unmatched junction bases numbered 8, after V lost 6 bases and J lost 1 base. CDR3 bases: TGTGCCAGCAGGGTTGCTAGCGGAGAGAACACCGGGGAGCTGTTTTTT. It encodes CASRVASGENTGELFF.

The chain has TRBV19 and TRBJ1-3; D is undetermined. Trimming cost V 7 bases and J 3 bases, with 7 bases left between them. This CDR3 is built from 12 residues. Germline lookup yields CDR1 LNHDA and CDR2 SQIVND (reference sequence). The CDR3 loop reads CASNSLGNTIYF. CDR3 sequence (DNA): TGTGCCAGTAACTCTCTTGGAAACACCATATATTTT.

V and J are TRBV25-1 and TRBJ2-1; D uncertain. V was shortened by 0 bases and J by 8 bases, with 8 bases between the two germline ends. The CDR3 runs 13 residues. Germline-derived CDR1 and CDR2 are MGHDK and SYGVNS. The CDR3 here is CASSEYGFDEQFF. CDR3 DNA sequence: TGTGCCAGCAGTGAATACGGATTCGATGAGCAGTTCTTC.

V usage is TRBV7-8 and J usage is TRBJ1-5; D possibly corresponds to TRBD1 (5 bases). This CDR3 has 18 amino acids. V shed 1 base and J shed 1 base, with 17 bases lying between them. Looked up from germline, CDR1 is SGHVS and CDR2 is FQNEAQ. In DNA form, the CDR3 reads TGTGCCAGCAGCTTAGAGGGGCTGACCCTGGAGAGCAATCAGCCCCAGCATTTT. As protein: CASSLEGLTLESNQPQHF.

The chain has TRBV15 and TRBJ1-1; D unclear. This CDR3 is 14 amino acids long. The V gene lost 5 bases and the J gene lost 1 base, with 11 bases spanning the gap. CDR1 is LNHNV, CDR2 YYDKDF, per germline (reference sequence). CDR3: CATSPLTANTEAFF. The CDR3 DNA reads as TGTGCCACCAGCCCTCTCACGGCGAACACTGAAGCTTTCTTT.

The rearrangement uses TRBV7-3 and TRBJ2-1; a possible D gene is TRBD2 (5 bases). The germline gives CDR1 SGHTA, CDR2 FQGTGA. The CDR3 consists of 13 residues. Trimming took 5 bases from V and 9 from J, leaving 14 bases between them. CDR3 sequence reads: CASSPPGVSEQFF. DNA for the CDR3: TGTGCCAGCAGCCCACCCGGGGTCAGTGAGCAGTTCTTC.

The rearrangement links TRBV30 to TRBJ1-5, with D possibly being TRBD1 (5 bases). CDR1 is GTSNPN, CDR2 SVGIG, per germline (reference sequence). CDR3 length equals 13 residues. The germline V and J ends were trimmed by 0 bases and 8 bases, with 11 bases remaining between them. CDR3 protein: CAWSVRGMEPQHF. CDR3 nucleotides: TGTGCCTGGAGTGTACGGGGCATGGAGCCCCAGCATTTT.

The V and J genes are TRBV20-1 and TRBJ1-1, with 7 bases lining up with TRBD1. With V trimmed by 3 bases and J by 3 bases, 10 bases remained unmatched. The CDR3 is made up of 15 amino acids. The germline V gene has CDR1 DFQATT and CDR2 SNEGSKA (reference sequence). The CDR3 sequence is CSASRRQGGDTEAFF. Written as DNA, the CDR3 is TGCAGTGCTAGTCGGAGACAGGGAGGAGACACTGAAGCTTTCTTT.

The J gene is TRBJ2-7, the V gene TRBV5-1; TRBD2 aligns across 11 bases. CDR1 SGHRS and CDR2 YFSETQ come from the germline V gene. Trimming removed 4 bases from V and 1 base from J; junction bases left unmatched: 4. The CDR3 is 15 amino acids. The CDR3 nucleotides read TGCGCCAGCAGCACTAGCGGGAGCTCATCCTACGAGCAGTACTTC. Translated, it gives CASSTSGSSSYEQYF.

The V gene is TRBV28, the J gene TRBJ1-6, with D possibly being TRBD1 (5 bases). The CDR3 contains 15 residues. Trimming stripped 7 bases from V and 8 bases from J, with 18 bases between. Per the germline V gene, CDR1 is MDHEN and CDR2 is SYDVKM. CDR3 loop: CASTNSRGSDSPLHF. The CDR3 DNA is TGTGCCAGCACCAATTCTCGGGGCTCGGATTCACCCCTCCACTTT.

Here the CDR3 reads CASSLGGLNTEAFF. The CDR3 region has the DNA TGTGCCAGCAGCTTAGGGGGGTTGAACACTGAAGCTTTCTTT. The chain links TRBV11-3 to TRBJ1-1; a weak D match, TRBD1 (5 bases). This CDR3 is built from 14 residues. Deletions cut 1 base from V and 0 bases from J, with 6 bases between. Germline V gives CDR1 SGHNT, CDR2 YENEEA.

V usage is TRBV5-4 and J usage is TRBJ1-2, with 7 bases identical to TRBD1. After removal of 6 bases from V and 7 bases from J, the junction contained 12 bases not matched to a gene. CDR3 length equals 14 residues. Looked up from germline, CDR1 is SGHNT and CDR2 is YYREEE (reference sequence). The CDR3 is CASTPQGVSFGYTF. DNA of the CDR3: TGTGCCAGCACTCCTCAGGGGGTTTCTTTTGGCTACACCTTC.

This chain links TRBV5-1 with TRBJ1-1, with a weak D call TRBD1 (5 bases). V gave up 6 bases and J gave up 1 base, with 10 bases separating them. The CDR3 spans 13 residues. Per germline, CDR1 SGHRS and CDR2 YFSETQ. The CDR3 region has the DNA TGCGCCAGCATTCTGGGACCGAACACTGAAGCTTTCTTT. This sequence encodes CASILGPNTEAFF.

This chain uses TRBV7-9 with TRBJ2-1; TRBD2 aligns across 7 bases. The CDR3 consists of 16 residues. Germline V gene data show CDR1 as SEHNR and CDR2 as FQNEAQ (reference sequence). Losses at the gene ends were 5 bases for V and 9 bases for J; bases not matched to a gene: 16. The CDR3 DNA sequence: TGTGCCAGCAGCCCCGTCGGTGGTATCGGGAGGCTTGAGCAGTTCTTC. It codes for CASSPVGGIGRLEQFF.

This sequence joins TRBV18 and TRBJ1-2; D not certain. Per the germline V gene, CDR1 is KGHSH and CDR2 is LQKENI. V lost 1 base, J lost 1 base, and 16 bases lay in between. This CDR3 is 17 amino acids long. CDR3 protein: CASSPLIETTNNYGYTF. In nucleotides, the CDR3 is TGTGCCAGCTCACCACTCATAGAAACTACAAATAACTATGGCTACACCTTC.

This chain connects TRBV3-1 (or the pseudogene TRBV3-2) to TRBJ2-2; D unresolved. Germline V CDR1 and CDR2: LGHDT, YNNKEL (reference sequence). The V gene lost 4 bases and the J gene lost 8 bases, with 11 bases spanning the gap. The CDR3 spans 13 residues. The CDR3 DNA follows: TGTGCCAGCAGCCCCACTGACGCTGGGGAGCTGTTTTTT. Protein: CASSPTDAGELFF.

This chain joins TRBV6-1 and TRBJ2-7; D is uncertain. The germline V and J ends were trimmed by 2 bases and 6 bases, with 14 bases remaining between them. The CDR3 is 14 residues long. The germline V gene encodes CDR1 MNHNS and CDR2 SASEGT. CDR3 amino acids: CASSERSPAVEQYF. The CDR3 DNA is TGTGCCAGCAGTGAAAGGAGCCCAGCAGTCGAGCAGTACTTC.

The CDR3 reads CASRDHFNQPQHF. The CDR3, as DNA: TGTGCCAGCAGGGATCACTTCAATCAGCCCCAGCATTTT. The chain links TRBV28 to TRBJ1-5; no clear D gene. This CDR3 contains 13 residues. Trimming left V 6 bases short and J 3 bases short, with 9 bases between. The V gene's germline CDR1 is MDHEN and CDR2 SYDVKM.

J is TRBJ2-4 and V is TRBV5-1; the match to TRBD1 covers 7 bases. Germline V CDR1 and CDR2: SGHRS, YFSETQ. The CDR3 has 14 amino acids. Trimming removed 2 bases from V and 7 bases from J; junction bases left unmatched: 6. Here the CDR3 DNA reads TGCGCCAGCAGCTTCGGGACAGTTTCGAACATTCAGTACTTC. This translates into CASSFGTVSNIQYF.

The chain carries TRBV7-2 and TRBJ1-2, with 8 nucleotides matching TRBD1. The germline gives CDR1 SGHTA, CDR2 FQGNSA. The CDR3 runs 14 residues. Losses at the gene ends were 5 bases for V and 6 bases for J; bases not matched to a gene: 8. CDR3 amino acids: CASSVSPGGDGYTF. The CDR3 region has the DNA TGTGCCAGCAGCGTAAGCCCAGGGGGCGATGGCTACACCTTC.

This clone was counted a single time. The chain uses TRBV19 and TRBJ1-2; D remains unclear. Trimming took off 0 bases at V and 8 bases at J, with 10 bases between the two ends. CDR3 length: 13 amino acids. Germline V CDR1 and CDR2: LNHDA, SQIVND (reference sequence). CDR3 loop: CASSIDAGWGYTF. CDR3 nucleotides: TGTGCCAGTAGTATAGACGCCGGCTGGGGCTACACCTTC.

In this sample, this clone turned up once. The chain carries TRBV5-8 and TRBJ1-2, with D uncertain. This CDR3 spans 15 amino acids. Germline CDR1 and CDR2: SGHTS and YDEGEE. V was shortened by 0 bases and J by 4 bases, with 13 bases between the two germline ends. The DNA for the CDR3 is TGTGCCAGCAGCTTGGCAACCAGTTTTTCCTATGGCTACACCTTC. This codes for CASSLATSFSYGYTF.

The rearrangement links TRBV3-1 (or the pseudogene TRBV3-2) to TRBJ1-5; D unresolved. This CDR3 contains 13 residues. CDR1 LGHDT and CDR2 YNNKEL come from the germline V gene (reference sequence). Between the trimmed V and J ends, which lost 1 base and 7 bases, there was a span of 8 bases. The CDR3 spells CASSQGKEQPQHF. The CDR3 coding sequence is TGTGCCAGCAGCCAAGGAAAGGAACAGCCCCAGCATTTT.